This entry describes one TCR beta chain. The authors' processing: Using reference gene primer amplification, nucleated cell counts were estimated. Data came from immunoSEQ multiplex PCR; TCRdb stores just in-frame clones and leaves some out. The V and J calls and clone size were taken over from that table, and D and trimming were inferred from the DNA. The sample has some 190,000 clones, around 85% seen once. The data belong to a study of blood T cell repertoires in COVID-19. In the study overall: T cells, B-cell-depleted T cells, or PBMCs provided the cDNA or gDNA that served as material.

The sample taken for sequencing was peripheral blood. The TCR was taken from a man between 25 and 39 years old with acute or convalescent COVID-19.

The CDR3 region has the DNA TGTGCCAGCAGCCAAGGGACGGGATACTCCTACTACGAGCAGTACTTC. This codes for CASSQGTGYSYYEQYF. The chain employs TRBV4-2 and TRBJ2-7, with D maybe TRBD2 (5 bases). The CDR3 has 16 amino acids. Germline assignment: CDR1 LGHNA and CDR2 YNFKEQ. V lost 1 base, J lost 3 bases, and 16 bases lay in between.